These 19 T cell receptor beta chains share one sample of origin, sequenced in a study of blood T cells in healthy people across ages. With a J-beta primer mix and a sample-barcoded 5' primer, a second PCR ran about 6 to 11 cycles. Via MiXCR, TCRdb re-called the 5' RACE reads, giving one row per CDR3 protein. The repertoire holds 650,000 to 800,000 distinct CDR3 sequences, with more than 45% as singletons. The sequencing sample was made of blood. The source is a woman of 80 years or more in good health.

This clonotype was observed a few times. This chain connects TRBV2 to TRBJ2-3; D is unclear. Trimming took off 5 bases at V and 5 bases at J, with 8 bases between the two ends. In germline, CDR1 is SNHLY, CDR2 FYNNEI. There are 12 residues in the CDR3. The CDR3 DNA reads TGTGCCAGCAGTCGTTCGGTAGATACGCAGTATTTT. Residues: CASSRSVDTQYF.

CDR3 region: CASSLVGVSEQFF. CDR3 in DNA: TGTGCCAGCAGCTTAGTTGGCGTGAGTGAGCAGTTCTTC. This sequence joins TRBV13 and TRBJ2-1; D gene ambiguous. Trimming removed 1 base at V and 9 bases at J, with 10 bases between. Per germline, CDR1 PRHDT and CDR2 FYEKMQ (reference sequence). This CDR3 region has 13 residues. Looking up the rest from reference TRBV13 and TRBJ2-1 gives the full variable domain: AAGVIQSPRHLIKEKRETATLKCYPIPRHDTVYWYQQGPGQDPQFLISFYEKMQSDKGSIPDRFSAQQFSDYHSELNMSSLELGDSALYFCASSLVGVSEQFFGPGTRLTVL.

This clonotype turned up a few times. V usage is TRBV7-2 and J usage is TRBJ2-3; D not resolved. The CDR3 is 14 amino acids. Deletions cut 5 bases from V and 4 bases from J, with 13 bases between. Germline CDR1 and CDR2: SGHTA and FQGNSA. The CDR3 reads CASSPGPRSDTQYF. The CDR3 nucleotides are TGTGCCAGCAGCCCCGGGCCCCGATCAGATACGCAGTATTTT.

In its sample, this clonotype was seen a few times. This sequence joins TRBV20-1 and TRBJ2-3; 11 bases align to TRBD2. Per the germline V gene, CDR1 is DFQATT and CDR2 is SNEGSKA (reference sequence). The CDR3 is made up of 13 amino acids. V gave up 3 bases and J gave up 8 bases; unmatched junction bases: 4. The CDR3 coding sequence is TGCAGTGCTAGTAAGGGGACTAGCGGTACGCAGTATTTT. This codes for CSASKGTSGTQYF.

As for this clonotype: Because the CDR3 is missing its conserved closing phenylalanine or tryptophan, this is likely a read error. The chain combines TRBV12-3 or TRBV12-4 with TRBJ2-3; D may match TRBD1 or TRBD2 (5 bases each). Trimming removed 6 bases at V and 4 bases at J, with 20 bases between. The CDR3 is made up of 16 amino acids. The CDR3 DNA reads TGTGCCAGCAGCTTAAGAACGGGGTGGGGCGCAGATACGCAGTATTCT. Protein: CASSLRTGWGADTQYS.

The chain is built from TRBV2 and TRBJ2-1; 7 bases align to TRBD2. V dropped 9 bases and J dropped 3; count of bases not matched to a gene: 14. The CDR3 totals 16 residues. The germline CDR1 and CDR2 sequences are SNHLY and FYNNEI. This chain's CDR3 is CARSGGGGALYNEQFF. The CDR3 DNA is TGTGCCAGGTCGGGGGGAGGCGGGGCGCTCTACAATGAGCAGTTCTTC. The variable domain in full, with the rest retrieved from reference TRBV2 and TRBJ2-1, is EPEVTQTPSHQVTQMGQEVILRCVPISNHLYFYWYRQILGQKVEFLVSFYNNEISEKSEIFDDQFSVERPDGSNFTLKIRSTKLEDSAMYFCARSGGGGALYNEQFFGPGTRLTVL.

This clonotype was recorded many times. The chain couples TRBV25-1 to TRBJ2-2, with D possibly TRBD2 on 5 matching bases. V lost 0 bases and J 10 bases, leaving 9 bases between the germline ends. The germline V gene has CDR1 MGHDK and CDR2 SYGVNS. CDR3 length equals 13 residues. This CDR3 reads CASSEYTGSELFF. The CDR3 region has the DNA TGTGCCAGCAGTGAATATACGGGGTCGGAGCTGTTTTTT.

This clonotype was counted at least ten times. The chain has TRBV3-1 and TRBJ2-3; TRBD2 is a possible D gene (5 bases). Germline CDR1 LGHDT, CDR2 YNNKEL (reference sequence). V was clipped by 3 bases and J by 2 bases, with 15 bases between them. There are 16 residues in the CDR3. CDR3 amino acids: CASSQGTRTVTDTQYF. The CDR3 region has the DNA TGTGCCAGCAGCCAGGGAACCCGGACTGTCACAGATACGCAGTATTTT.

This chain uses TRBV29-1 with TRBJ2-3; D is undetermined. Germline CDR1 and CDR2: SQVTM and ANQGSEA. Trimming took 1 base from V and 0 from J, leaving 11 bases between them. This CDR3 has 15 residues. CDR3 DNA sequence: TGCAGCGTTGAAGTCGCTGGCGACAGCACAGATACGCAGTATTTT. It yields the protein CSVEVAGDSTDTQYF.

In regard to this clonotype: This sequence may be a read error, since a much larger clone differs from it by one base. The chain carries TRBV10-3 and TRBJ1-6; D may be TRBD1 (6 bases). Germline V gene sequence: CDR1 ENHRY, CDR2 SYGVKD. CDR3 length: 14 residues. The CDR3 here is CAIRPGEGNSPPHF. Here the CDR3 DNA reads TGTGCCATCAGACCAGGGGAGGGCAATTCACCCCCCCACTTT.

The chain's CDR3 is CAISDLGGNTEAFF. CDR3 DNA sequence: TGTGCCATCAGTGACCTGGGGGGAAACACTGAAGCTTTCTTT. The V call is TRBV10-3, the J call TRBJ1-1; tentatively, D is TRBD1 (5 bases). There are 14 residues in the CDR3. The ends were cut back, 3 bases at V and 2 bases at J, with 10 bases in the middle. Germline-derived CDR1 and CDR2 are ENHRY and SYGVKD.

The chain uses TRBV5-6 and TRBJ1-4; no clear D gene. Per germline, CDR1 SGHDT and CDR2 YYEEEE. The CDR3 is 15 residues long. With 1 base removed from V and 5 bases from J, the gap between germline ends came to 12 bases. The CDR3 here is CASSLYKLQNEKLFF. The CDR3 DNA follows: TGTGCCAGCAGCTTGTATAAACTACAGAATGAAAAACTGTTTTTT.

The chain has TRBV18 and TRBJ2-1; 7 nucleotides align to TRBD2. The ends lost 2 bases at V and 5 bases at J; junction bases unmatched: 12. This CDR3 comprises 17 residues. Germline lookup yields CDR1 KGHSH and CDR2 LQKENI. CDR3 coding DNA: TGTGCCAGCTCACCAGAGAGAGCGGGGAACTTAAACAATGAGCAGTTCTTC. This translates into CASSPERAGNLNNEQFF.

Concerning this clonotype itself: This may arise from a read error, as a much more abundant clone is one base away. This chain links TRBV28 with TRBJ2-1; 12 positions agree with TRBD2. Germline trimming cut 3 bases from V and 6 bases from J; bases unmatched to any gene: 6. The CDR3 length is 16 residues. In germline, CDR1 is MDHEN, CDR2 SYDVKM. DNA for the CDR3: TGTGCCAGCAGTTTGCCAACTAGCGGGAGGCCCAATGAGCAGTTCTTC. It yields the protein CASSLPTSGRPNEQFF.

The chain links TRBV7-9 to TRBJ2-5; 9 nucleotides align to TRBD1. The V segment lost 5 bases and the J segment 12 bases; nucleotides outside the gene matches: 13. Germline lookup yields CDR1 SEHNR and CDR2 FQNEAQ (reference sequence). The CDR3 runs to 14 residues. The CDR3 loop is CASSPLGTGRREYF. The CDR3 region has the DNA TGTGCCAGCAGCCCACTCGGGACAGGGCGAAGGGAGTACTTC.

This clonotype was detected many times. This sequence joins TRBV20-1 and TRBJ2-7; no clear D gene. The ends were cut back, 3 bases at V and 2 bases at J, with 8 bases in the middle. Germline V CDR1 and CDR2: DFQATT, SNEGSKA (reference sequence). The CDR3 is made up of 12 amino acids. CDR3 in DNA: TGCAGTGCTAGGCAGTTCGCCTACGAGCAGTACTTC. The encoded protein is CSARQFAYEQYF.

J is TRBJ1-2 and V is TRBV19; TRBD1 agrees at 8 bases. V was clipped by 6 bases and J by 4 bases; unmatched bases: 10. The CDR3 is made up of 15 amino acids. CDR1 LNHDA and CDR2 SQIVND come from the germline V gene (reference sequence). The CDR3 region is CASRTGQGLGYGYTF. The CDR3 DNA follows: TGTGCCAGTAGAACCGGACAGGGATTAGGCTATGGCTACACCTTC.

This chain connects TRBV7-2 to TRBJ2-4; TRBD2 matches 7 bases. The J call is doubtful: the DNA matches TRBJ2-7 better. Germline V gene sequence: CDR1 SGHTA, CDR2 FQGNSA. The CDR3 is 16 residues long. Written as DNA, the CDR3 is TGTGCCAGCAGCTCAGCGGGGCGGGGGAGGTACTACGAGCAGTACTTC. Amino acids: CASSSAGRGRYYEQYF.

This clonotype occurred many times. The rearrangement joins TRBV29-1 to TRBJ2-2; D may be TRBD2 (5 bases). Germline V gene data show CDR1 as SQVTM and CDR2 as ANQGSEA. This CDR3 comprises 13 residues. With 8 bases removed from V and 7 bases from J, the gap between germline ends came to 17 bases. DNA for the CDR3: TGCAGCCTCCGCCGGGATTCGGACGGGGAGCTGTTTTTT. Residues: CSLRRDSDGELFF.